The TCR beta chain under discussion was sequenced for a study of beta chain features in type 1 diabetes. CDR3 size: 11 residues. In germline, CDR1 is MDHEN, CDR2 SYDVKM. With V trimmed by 6 bases and J by 4 bases, 0 bases remained unmatched. General study findings and limits: Among patients, naive, central memory and Treg TCRB repertoires appeared more similar than among healthy donors. There were fewer insertions and more deletions at the VDJ junctions of type 1 diabetes patients. In all four CD4+ subsets, TCRB CDR3 length was significantly, moderately reduced in type 1 diabetes.

Investigators reverse transcribed all isolated RNA, so they sequenced expressed TCRB transcripts. Assay used: immunoSEQ multiplex PCR; TCRdb lists only in-frame clones, some missing. The sample consists of more than 95,000 clones, 17% of them appearing once. This clone was seen ten or more times. Its antigen is still unknown. The sample has other DNA sequences that encode this CDR3 too. Averaging roughly 120 mL, one heparinised blood draw came from each individual donor. By way of CD45RO/CCR7/CD25/CD127/CD95/CD27, the CD4+ regulatory, stem cell-like memory, central memory and naive cells were sorted. The sample was central memory CD4+ T cells from blood. This sequence joins TRBV28 and TRBJ2-7, with 7 bases matching TRBD1. The receptor was isolated from a man between 18 and 35 years old with type 1 diabetes. The CDR3 DNA is TGTGCCAGCAGGACAGGGTACGAGCAGTACTTC. This translates into CASRTGYEQYF.